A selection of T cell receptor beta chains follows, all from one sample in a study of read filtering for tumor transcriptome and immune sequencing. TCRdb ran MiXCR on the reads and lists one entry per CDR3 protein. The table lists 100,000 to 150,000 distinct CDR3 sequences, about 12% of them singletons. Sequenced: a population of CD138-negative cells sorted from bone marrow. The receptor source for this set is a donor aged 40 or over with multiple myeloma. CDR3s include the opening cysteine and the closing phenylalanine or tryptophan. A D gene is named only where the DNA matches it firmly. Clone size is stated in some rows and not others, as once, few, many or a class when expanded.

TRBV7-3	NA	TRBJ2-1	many	CASSFSGNTYNEQFF	TGTGCCAGCAGCTTTAGCGGAAACACCTACAATGAGCAGTTCTTC
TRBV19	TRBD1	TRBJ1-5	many	CASSWDSFNQPQHF	TGTGCCAGTAGTTGGGACAGTTTCAATCAGCCCCAGCATTTT
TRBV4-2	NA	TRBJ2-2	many	CASSQEVYHPGELFF	TGTGCCAGCAGCCAAGAGGTCTACCATCCCGGGGAGCTGTTTTTT
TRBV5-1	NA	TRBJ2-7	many	CASSLGKRAEQYF	TGCGCCAGCAGCTTAGGGAAACGGGCCGAGCAGTACTTC
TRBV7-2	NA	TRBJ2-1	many	CASSSGATVEQFF	TGTGCCAGCAGCTCCGGGGCAACGGTTGAGCAGTTCTTC
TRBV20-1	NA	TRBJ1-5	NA	CSARDRGSQGNQPQHF	TGCAGTGCTAGAGATAGGGGCTCACAGGGCAATCAGCCCCAGCATTTT
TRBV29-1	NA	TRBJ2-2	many	CSVEDAATGELFF	TGCAGCGTTGAAGACGCGGCCACCGGGGAGCTGTTTTTT
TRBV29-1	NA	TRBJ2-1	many	CSVESYNEQFF	TGCAGCGTTGAATCGTACAATGAGCAGTTCTTC
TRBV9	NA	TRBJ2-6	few	CASSVSSGANVLTF	TGTGCCAGCAGCGTAAGCTCTGGGGCCAACGTCCTGACTTTC
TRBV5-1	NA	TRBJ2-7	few	CASSFWTESYEQYF	TGCGCCAGCAGCTTCTGGACGGAAAGCTACGAGCAGTACTTC
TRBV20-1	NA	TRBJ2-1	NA	CSARDVRGFRNEQSF	TGCAGTGCTAGAGATGTTCGGGGGTTTAGGAATGAGCAGTCCTTC
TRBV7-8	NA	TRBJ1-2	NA	CASSLDRVAYGYTF	TGTGCCAGCAGCCTCGATAGGGTAGCCTATGGCTACACCTTC
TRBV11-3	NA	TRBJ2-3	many	CASSFHRAGDTQYF	TGTGCCAGCAGCTTCCATAGAGCGGGAGATACGCAGTATTTT
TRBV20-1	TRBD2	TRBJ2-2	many	CSAREFGGIAGEIRTGELFF	TGCAGTGCTAGAGAATTCGGTGGAATAGCGGGAGAGATTCGTACCGGGGAGCTGTTTTTT
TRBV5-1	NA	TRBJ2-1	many	CASSLVASSYNEQFF	TGCGCCAGCAGCTTGGTTGCGAGCTCCTACAATGAGCAGTTCTTC
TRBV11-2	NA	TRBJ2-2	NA	CASAHGELFF	TGTGCCTCTGCGCACGGGGAGCTGTTTTTT
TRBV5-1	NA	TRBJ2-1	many	CASSPRTAGNEQFF	TGCGCCAGCAGCCCCAGGACAGCCGGAAATGAGCAGTTCTTC
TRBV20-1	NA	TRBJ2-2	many	CSASKTNTGELFF	TGCAGTGCTTCGAAAACGAACACCGGGGAGCTGTTTTTT
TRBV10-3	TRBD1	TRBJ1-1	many	CAISEPGGNTEAFF	TGTGCCATCAGTGAGCCAGGGGGTAACACTGAAGCTTTCTTT
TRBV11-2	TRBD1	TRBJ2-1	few	CASSSTGGQQFF	TGTGCCAGCAGCTCAACAGGGGGCCAGCAGTTCTTC
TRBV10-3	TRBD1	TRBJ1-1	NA	CAISEPGQGENTEAFF	TGTGCCATCAGTGAACCGGGACAGGGGGAGAACACTGAAGCTTTCTTT
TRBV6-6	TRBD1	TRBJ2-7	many	CASWDSTYEQYF	TGTGCCAGCTGGGACAGTACCTACGAGCAGTACTTC